These 27 T cell receptor beta chains were sequenced from one sample in a study of blood T cell repertoires in COVID-19 (dated by TCRdb to 2018 to 2020). Receptor amplification or capture employed the immunoSEQ multiplex PCR assay. Not all clones reach the TCRdb copy of this immuneACCESS table, which keeps in-frame sequences only. Checked studies attribute under half of the gap to unresolved V genes and leave the rest unexplained. This sample has 90,000 to 120,000 clones in its table, and approximately 90% of those were observed once. Less than 1.5% of the sample comes from the top ten. Sequencing was performed on peripheral blood. The receptor set was obtained from a woman aged 25-40 years with acute or convalescent COVID-19.

This chain uses TRBV28 with TRBJ1-1; TRBD1 aligns across 11 bases. V lost 5 bases to trimming and J lost 8 bases; unmatched junction nucleotides: 7. There are 14 residues in the CDR3. Germline V gene data show CDR1 as MDHEN and CDR2 as SYDVKM. CDR3: CASSPGQGVSEAFF. For the CDR3, the DNA is TGTGCCAGCAGTCCGGGACAGGGGGTCTCCGAAGCTTTCTTT.

This clone was found once. The chain carries TRBV20-1 and TRBJ1-1, with D hard to call. The CDR3 spans 11 residues. Germline CDR1 reads DFQATT; CDR2 reads SNEGSKA (reference sequence). This CDR3 reads CSLPSGTEAFF. Here the CDR3 DNA reads TGCAGCCTCCCGAGTGGCACTGAAGCTTTCTTT.

The V and J genes are TRBV6-5 and TRBJ1-2; TRBD1 is a possible D gene (5 bases). The ends were cut back, 0 bases at V and 7 bases at J, with 9 bases in the middle. Germline assignment: CDR1 MNHEY and CDR2 SVGAGI. The CDR3 covers 13 residues. As DNA, the CDR3 is TGTGCCAGCAGTTACTCGGGGGGACTTGGCTACACCTTC. The encoded protein is CASSYSGGLGYTF.

Details on this clone: The same CDR3 also results from other DNA sequences found in this sample. This chain joins TRBV19 and TRBJ2-5, with D perhaps TRBD1 (5 bases). V lost 3 bases and J lost 2, with 22 bases in between. Per germline, CDR1 LNHDA and CDR2 SQIVND (reference sequence). The length of the CDR3 is 18 residues. The CDR3 nucleotides read TGTGCCAGTAGTATTCGTAGTTCGGCAGGGTATAGGCAAGAGACCCAGTACTTC. Translated, it gives CASSIRSSAGYRQETQYF.

The chain carries TRBV28 and TRBJ1-6, with D maybe TRBD1 (6 bases). The CDR3 has 15 residues. Germline V gene lookup returns CDR1 MDHEN and CDR2 SYDVKM. Trimming removed 2 bases from V and 8 bases from J, with 13 bases in between. DNA for the CDR3: TGTGCCAGCAGTTTAGTGAGGGGGTTTGATTCACCCCTCCACTTT. The encoded protein is CASSLVRGFDSPLHF.

The V call is TRBV28, the J call TRBJ1-4; 9 bases are a match to TRBD1. V lost 6 bases, J lost 4 bases, and 9 bases stayed unmatched. The CDR3 sequence is 16 residues long. Germline lookup yields CDR1 MDHEN and CDR2 SYDVKM. CDR3 nucleotides: TGTGCCAGCAGCACATGGACAGGGGCCATTAATGAAAAACTGTTTTTT. Protein product: CASSTWTGAINEKLFF.

CDR3 protein: CASSDTLTEAFF. CDR3 sequence (DNA): TGTGCCAGCAGCGACACTCTCACTGAAGCTTTCTTT. The chain carries TRBV7-9 and TRBJ1-1; D not certain. Germline CDR1 reads SEHNR; CDR2 reads FQNEAQ (reference sequence). The CDR3 has 12 residues. Trimming shortened V by 5 bases and J by 4 bases, and 8 bases separated the two germline ends.

The chain joins TRBV11-2 to TRBJ1-3, with D maybe TRBD1 (6 bases). The V end lost 5 bases, the J end lost 1 base, and 12 bases lay between the germline ends. The germline CDR1 and CDR2 sequences are SGHAT and FQNNGV. This CDR3 spans 15 amino acids. In nucleotides, the CDR3 is TGTGCCAGCAGCCCCCATAGGGGGTCTGGAAACACCATATATTTT. Translated, it gives CASSPHRGSGNTIYF.

CDR3 DNA sequence: TGTGCCAGCAGCGCGGGACAGGGTGGCTTCGGGGAGCTGTTTTTT. This codes for CASSAGQGGFGELFF. V gene TRBV9 combines with J gene TRBJ2-2, with 9 bases matching TRBD1. V lost 3 bases and J lost 7; bases outside the gene matches: 7. The CDR3 has 15 amino acids. Germline V gene data show CDR1 as SGDLS and CDR2 as YYNGEE.

V gene TRBV6-1 combines with J gene TRBJ1-5; 7 bases align to TRBD1. Germline V gives CDR1 MNHNS, CDR2 SASEGT. CDR3 length: 16 residues. The ends lost 3 bases at V and 6 bases at J; junction bases unmatched: 11. This CDR3 reads CASSEAGQTFSQPQHF. The DNA of the CDR3 is TGTGCCAGCAGTGAGGCGGGACAGACCTTCAGTCAGCCCCAGCATTTT.

This chain connects TRBV18 to TRBJ2-6, with a weak D call TRBD1 (6 bases). Germline CDR1 and CDR2: KGHSH and LQKENI. V was shortened by 3 bases and J by 0 bases, with 12 bases between the two germline ends. CDR3 length equals 17 residues. Written as DNA, the CDR3 is TGTGCCAGCTCACCCTCGGGACACCTCTCTGGGGCCAACGTCCTGACTTTC. Its translation is CASSPSGHLSGANVLTF.

CDR3 region: CSVHTLVGTGRNEQYF. Here the CDR3 DNA reads TGCAGCGTCCACACCTTGGTCGGGACAGGGCGTAACGAGCAGTACTTC. The chain links TRBV29-1 to TRBJ2-7; 9 positions agree with TRBD1. Germline V gene sequence: CDR1 SQVTM, CDR2 ANQGSEA. CDR3 size: 16 residues. The V and J ends lost 6 bases and 5 bases, in that order; junction bases with no gene match: 17.

J is TRBJ2-7 and V is TRBV3-1 (or the pseudogene TRBV3-2), with 7 positions matching TRBD2. V shed 4 bases and J 1 base; nucleotides not matched to a gene: 7. The CDR3 length is 15 residues. Germline V CDR1 and CDR2: LGHDT, YNNKEL (reference sequence). The CDR3 region is CASSRSGLQSYEQYF. DNA for the CDR3: TGTGCCAGCAGCCGATCGGGACTACAATCCTACGAGCAGTACTTC.

This clone was seen a few times. V gene TRBV4-2 combines with J gene TRBJ2-2; the D is unclear. The CDR3 is made up of 13 amino acids. Trimming removed 3 bases from V and 7 bases from J, with 9 bases in between. The V gene's germline CDR1 is LGHNA and CDR2 YNFKEQ. Here the CDR3 reads CASSHLDGGELFF. The CDR3 bases are TGTGCCAGCAGCCACTTAGATGGCGGGGAGCTGTTTTTT.

This clone was seen only once. The rearrangement joins TRBV6-6 to TRBJ2-7; possible D gene TRBD1, 5 bases. Germline CDR1 reads MNHNY; CDR2 reads SVGAGI (reference sequence). Trimming stripped 7 bases from V and 1 base from J, with 17 bases between. CDR3 length equals 15 residues. This CDR3 reads CASTMIGARSYEQYF. For the CDR3, the DNA is TGTGCCAGCACCATGATTGGGGCCCGATCCTACGAGCAGTACTTC.

This rearrangement joins TRBV5-8 to TRBJ1-4; 8 bases fit TRBD1. Trimming took 3 bases from V and 10 from J; bases not matched to a gene: 8. There are 14 residues in the CDR3. Per germline, CDR1 SGHTS and CDR2 YDEGEE. The CDR3 nucleotides are TGTGCCAGCAGCTCGCGGGACAGGAGTGGAAAACTGTTTTTT. It codes for CASSSRDRSGKLFF.

V gene TRBV24-1 combines with J gene TRBJ2-2, with D perhaps TRBD2 (6 bases). The CDR3 has 14 residues. V was shortened by 5 bases and J by 5 bases, with 11 bases between the two germline ends. Per germline, CDR1 KGHDR and CDR2 SFDVKD. The CDR3 here is CATSAGTHTGELFF. The CDR3 DNA follows: TGTGCCACCAGTGCGGGGACTCATACCGGGGAGCTGTTTTTT.

This sequence joins TRBV11-2 and TRBJ2-2, with a tentative D call TRBD1 (7 bases). Trimming stripped 1 base from V and 5 bases from J, with 17 bases between. The CDR3 totals 17 residues. Germline loops: CDR1 SGHAT, CDR2 FQNNGV. For the CDR3, the DNA is TGTGCCAGCAGCTTAGTAGGAGGGACAGTGACTACCGGGGAGCTGTTTTTT. Amino acids: CASSLVGGTVTTGELFF.

Only one count was recorded for this clone. This chain joins TRBV13 and TRBJ1-2; TRBD1 might be the D (5 bases). With 1 base removed from V and 7 bases from J, the gap between germline ends came to 13 bases. Germline V gene lookup returns CDR1 PRHDT and CDR2 FYEKMQ (reference sequence). This CDR3 has 14 amino acids. This chain's CDR3 is CASSLVSGGGGYTF. The CDR3 coding sequence is TGTGCCAGCAGCTTAGTTTCGGGGGGAGGTGGCTACACCTTC.

The CDR3 nucleotides are TGTGCCACTATAGCGGGACGCTCCGGGGCCAACGTCCTGACTTTC. Amino acids: CATIAGRSGANVLTF. The J gene is TRBJ2-6, the V gene TRBV19; 8 positions match TRBD2. V shed 10 bases, J shed 4 bases, and the junction held 9 bases outside the gene matches. The germline V gene has CDR1 LNHDA and CDR2 SQIVND (reference sequence). CDR3 length: 15 residues.

The sample holds one count of this clone. The rearrangement links TRBV4-2 to TRBJ1-1; no clear D. The V end lost 3 bases, the J end lost 6 bases, and 14 bases lay between the germline ends. This CDR3 spans 14 amino acids. The germline CDR1 and CDR2 sequences are LGHNA and YNFKEQ. The CDR3 nucleotides are TGTGCCAGCAGCCAGGAGGCCCCGCGCGCTGAAGCTTTCTTT. This translates into CASSQEAPRAEAFF.

This chain links TRBV6-5 with TRBJ1-1; 9 bases match TRBD1. Trimming cost V 6 bases and J 6 bases; bases outside gene matches: 8. The CDR3 is 14 amino acids. Germline CDR1 is MNHEY and CDR2 is SVGAGI. CDR3 DNA sequence: TGTGCCAGCAGAGCGACAGGGGGATTGGCTGAAGCTTTCTTT. Translated: CASRATGGLAEAFF.

V is TRBV30 and J is TRBJ2-7; 11 bases map to TRBD1. Germline loops: CDR1 GTSNPN, CDR2 SVGIG (reference sequence). V gave up 4 bases and J gave up 4 bases; unmatched junction bases: 6. This CDR3 is built from 14 residues. CDR3 coding DNA: TGTGCCTGGACCCGGGGGACAGGGGGATACGAGCAGTACTTC. Its protein product is CAWTRGTGGYEQYF.

V usage is TRBV27 and J usage is TRBJ2-7, with 10 bases lining up with TRBD1. This CDR3 comprises 16 residues. V lost 3 bases to trimming and J lost 7 bases; unmatched junction nucleotides: 12. Germline V gene lookup returns CDR1 MNHEY and CDR2 SMNVEV (reference sequence). The CDR3 sequence is CASSLLTGGSAEEQYF. Written as DNA, the CDR3 is TGTGCCAGCAGTTTGCTGACAGGGGGCTCTGCGGAAGAGCAGTACTTC.

V is TRBV6-6 and J is TRBJ2-7; 8 positions agree with TRBD1. Germline V gene lookup returns CDR1 MNHNY and CDR2 SVGAGI (reference sequence). The CDR3 runs 12 residues. V lost 5 bases, J lost 9 bases, and 6 bases stayed unmatched. The CDR3 nucleotides read TGTGCCAGCAGTCTTGACAGGGGTGTGCAGTACTTC. Translation gives CASSLDRGVQYF.

This chain uses TRBV7-2 with TRBJ2-1, with TRBD2 identical over 12 bases. This CDR3 region has 15 residues. Germline trimming cut 9 bases from V and 5 bases from J; bases unmatched to any gene: 8. Germline lookup yields CDR1 SGHTA and CDR2 FQGNSA. This CDR3 reads CASHPLAGGHNEQFF. CDR3 sequence (DNA): TGTGCCAGTCACCCACTAGCGGGAGGCCACAATGAGCAGTTCTTC.

The V call is TRBV27, the J call TRBJ2-7, with TRBD1 matching over 9 bases. Per germline, CDR1 MNHEY and CDR2 SMNVEV (reference sequence). V lost 3 bases to trimming and J lost 4 bases; unmatched junction nucleotides: 7. The CDR3 spans 15 residues. The DNA for the CDR3 is TGTGCCAGCAGTTTCTATACAGGGGGCGGATACGAGCAGTACTTC. This sequence encodes CASSFYTGGGYEQYF.